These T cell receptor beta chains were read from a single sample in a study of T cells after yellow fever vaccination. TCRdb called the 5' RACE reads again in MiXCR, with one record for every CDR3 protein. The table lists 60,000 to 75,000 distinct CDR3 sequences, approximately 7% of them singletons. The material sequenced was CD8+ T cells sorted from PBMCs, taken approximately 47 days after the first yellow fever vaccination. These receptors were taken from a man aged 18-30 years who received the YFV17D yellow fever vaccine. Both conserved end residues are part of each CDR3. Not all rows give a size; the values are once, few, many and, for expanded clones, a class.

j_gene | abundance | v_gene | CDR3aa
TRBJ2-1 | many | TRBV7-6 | CASSPTGGSYNEQFF
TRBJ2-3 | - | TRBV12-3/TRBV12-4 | CASILSPGTFLGTDTQYF
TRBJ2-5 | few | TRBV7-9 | CASSETLGDETQYF
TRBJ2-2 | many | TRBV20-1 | CSARRRVGGNLANTGELFF
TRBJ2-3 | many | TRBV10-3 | CAISEPSPSEDTQYF
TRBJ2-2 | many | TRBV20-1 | CSAPWTGEINGELFF
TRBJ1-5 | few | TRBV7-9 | CASALPEEQNQPQHF
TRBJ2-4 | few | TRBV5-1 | CASSGGGPESPKNIQYF
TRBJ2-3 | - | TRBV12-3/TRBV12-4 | CASSLSGDTDTQYF
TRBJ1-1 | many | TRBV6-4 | CASSDSIEMNTEAFF
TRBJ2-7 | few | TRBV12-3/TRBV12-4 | CASSFVGFGEQYF
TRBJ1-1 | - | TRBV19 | CASSISGTANTEAFF
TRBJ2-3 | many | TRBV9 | CASGAGGTDTQYF
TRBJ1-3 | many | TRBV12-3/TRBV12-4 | CASSLGGHLFSGNTIYF
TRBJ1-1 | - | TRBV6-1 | CASYTGTVNTEAFF
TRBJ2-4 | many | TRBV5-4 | CASSLPGQTKNIQYF
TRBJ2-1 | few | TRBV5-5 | CASSLDRGAQGEQFF
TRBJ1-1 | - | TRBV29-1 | CSSWTSQGQNTEAFF
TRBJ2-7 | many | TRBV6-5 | CASRGGTSVDEQYF
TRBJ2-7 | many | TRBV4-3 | CASSQDNGDNSYEQYF
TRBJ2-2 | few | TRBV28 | CASARIRVNTGELFF
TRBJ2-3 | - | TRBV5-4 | CASSQRGARTDTQYF
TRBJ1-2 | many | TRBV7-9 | CASSSTVGGVRGYTF
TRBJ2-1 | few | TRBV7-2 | CASSLASGGAPLYNEQFF
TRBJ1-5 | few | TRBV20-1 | CSASTGGEEQPQHF
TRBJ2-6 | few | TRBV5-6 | CASSPWGSGANVLTF
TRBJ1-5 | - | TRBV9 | CASSSGASGNQPQHF
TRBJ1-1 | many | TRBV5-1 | CASSLATLNTEAFF
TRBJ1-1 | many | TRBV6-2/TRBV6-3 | CASSALPWTDQNTEAFF
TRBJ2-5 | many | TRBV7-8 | CASSLEGVETQYF
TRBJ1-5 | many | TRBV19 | CASSISRRDQPQHF
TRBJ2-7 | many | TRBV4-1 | CASSLRTSGGYEQYF
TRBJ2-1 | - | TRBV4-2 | CASSQDGSPDEQFF
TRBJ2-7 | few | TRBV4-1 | CASSQELRAYEQYF
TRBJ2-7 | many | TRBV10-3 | CAISESKYGQGAYEQYF
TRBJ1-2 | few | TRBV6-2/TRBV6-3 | CASSYSQGNGYTF
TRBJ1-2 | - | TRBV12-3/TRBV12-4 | CASSPPGQTLYGCTF
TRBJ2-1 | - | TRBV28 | CAMGPGRRYYEQFF
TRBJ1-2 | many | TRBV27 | CASRETGAYGYTF
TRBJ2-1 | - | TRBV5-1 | CASSLFSHGTYNEQFF
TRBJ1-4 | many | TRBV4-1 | CASSQSRNRGHEKLFF
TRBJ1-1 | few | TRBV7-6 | CASSLLQGGTEAFF
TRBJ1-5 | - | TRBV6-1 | CASSEIGERPQHF
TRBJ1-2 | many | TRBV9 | CASSGPRDYGYTF